Following are 5 T cell receptor beta chains from one sample sequenced in a study of blood T cell repertoires in COVID-19. The repertoire was sequenced with immunoSEQ multiplex PCR; TCRdb's copy has only in-frame clones and lacks some. There are about 15,000 clones in the sample; roughly 87% occur only once, and roughly 17% lies in the top ten. The sequencing input was peripheral blood. Source of these receptors: a human donor with active COVID-19. The donor label of this sample is uncertain.

The chain employs TRBV7-9 and TRBJ2-4, with 8 bases lining up with TRBD2. The length of the CDR3 is 17 residues. The V segment lost 4 bases and the J segment 3 bases; nucleotides outside the gene matches: 11. The germline V gene encodes CDR1 SEHNR and CDR2 FQNEAQ (reference sequence). This CDR3 is CASSSPGGGTFKNIQYF. Here the CDR3 DNA reads TGTGCCAGCAGCTCGCCCGGGGGGGGCACATTCAAAAACATTCAGTACTTC.

The chain has TRBV25-1 and TRBJ2-5, with D possibly TRBD2 on 6 matching bases. The CDR3 has 14 amino acids. The V end was cut by 6 bases, the J end by 7 bases, with 18 bases between. Germline CDR1 reads MGHDK; CDR2 reads SYGVNS. This CDR3 reads CASSLPGLQGTQYF. The CDR3 DNA reads TGTGCCAGCAGCCTCCCGGGACTCCAGGGGACCCAGTACTTC.

The CDR3 sequence: CASSKRQDPSYQPQHF. CDR3 in DNA: TGTGCCAGCAGCAAGCGACAGGATCCTAGTTATCAGCCCCAGCATTTT. This sequence joins TRBV6-2 or TRBV6-3 and TRBJ1-5; D perhaps matches TRBD1 (6 bases). The germline gives CDR1 MNHEY, CDR2 SVGEGT. There are 16 residues in the CDR3. With 6 bases removed from V and 5 bases from J, the gap between germline ends came to 20 bases.

The V call is TRBV21-1, the J call TRBJ1-3; TRBD1 was called by the table and not checked on the DNA. TRBV21-1 is flagged as a pseudogene. The CDR3 runs 17 residues. In nucleotides, the CDR3 is TGTGCCAGCAGCAAACGGGACAGGGCCTCCTCTGGAAACACCATATATTTT. It specifies CASSKRDRASSGNTIYF.

This chain links TRBV9 with TRBJ1-1; D uncertain. Germline CDR1 is SGDLS and CDR2 is YYNGEE. CDR3 length equals 14 residues. V lost 0 bases and J 7 bases, leaving 13 bases between the germline ends. The CDR3 protein is CASSVDRSSGEAFF. The CDR3 DNA reads TGTGCCAGCAGCGTAGATAGATCGTCGGGTGAAGCTTTCTTT.